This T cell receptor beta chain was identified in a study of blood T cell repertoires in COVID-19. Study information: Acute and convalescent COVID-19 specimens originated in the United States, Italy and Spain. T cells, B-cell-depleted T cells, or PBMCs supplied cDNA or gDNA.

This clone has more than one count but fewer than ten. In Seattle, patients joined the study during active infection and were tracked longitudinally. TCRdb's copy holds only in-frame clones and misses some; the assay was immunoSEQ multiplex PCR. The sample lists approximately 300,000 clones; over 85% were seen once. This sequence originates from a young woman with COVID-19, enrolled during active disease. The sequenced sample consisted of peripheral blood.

This chain's CDR3 is CASSLYGQSGEKLFF. CDR3 coding DNA: TGTGCCAGCAGCTTATATGGACAGTCCGGTGAAAAACTGTTTTTT. The chain carries TRBV11-1 and TRBJ1-4, with D possibly being TRBD1 (6 bases). Germline V lookup: CDR1 SGHAT, CDR2 FQDESV (reference sequence). V shed 2 bases and J shed 7 bases, with 14 bases lying between them. This CDR3 region has 15 residues.